This passage covers 16 T cell receptor beta chains from one sample sequenced in a study of CD8+ T cells in alopecia areata. Reverse transcribed after extraction, RNA yielded cDNA as the sequencing template. Sequencing was performed with immunoSEQ multiplex PCR; in TCRdb, only in-frame clones are kept and a portion is missing. The sample holds some 150,000 clones; about 72% are singletons and the top ten take over 10%. The source was CD8+ T cells sorted from blood, collected at week 0. Receptor source: a human donor with alopecia areata.

The rearrangement joins TRBV27 to TRBJ2-5; maybe TRBD1 (6 bases). V lost 5 bases, J lost 3 bases, and 10 bases lay in between. The CDR3 length is 13 residues. CDR1 is MNHEY and CDR2 is SMNVEV in the germline V gene (reference sequence). Here the CDR3 reads CASSDSGEETQYF. CDR3 sequence (DNA): TGTGCCAGCAGTGACTCAGGGGAAGAGACCCAGTACTTC.

In its sample, this clone was seen once. The chain recombines TRBV5-1 with TRBJ1-1; D unresolved. V lost 4 bases, J lost 1 base, and 11 bases lay in between. The CDR3 contains 14 residues. Germline V CDR1 and CDR2: SGHRS, YFSETQ. CDR3 sequence (DNA): TGCGCCAGCAGCCCCCCCGCTAGGAACACTGAAGCTTTCTTT. This encodes CASSPPARNTEAFF.

This clone was observed a handful of times. The V gene is TRBV7-2, the J gene TRBJ2-2; D not certain. V gave up 1 base and J gave up 4 bases, with 4 bases separating them. The CDR3 runs to 13 residues. Germline-derived CDR1 and CDR2 are SGHTA and FQGNSA. The DNA for the CDR3 is TGTGCCAGCAGCTTAGAGCTCACCGGGGAGCTGTTTTTT. It yields the protein CASSLELTGELFF.

The chain combines TRBV27 with TRBJ1-6; TRBD1 aligns across 10 bases. In germline, CDR1 is MNHEY, CDR2 SMNVEV (reference sequence). The V gene end was trimmed by 2 bases and the J gene end by 9 bases; junction bases not matched to a gene: 4. This CDR3 region has 15 residues. CDR3 sequence reads: CASSLMGQGTSPLHF. CDR3 DNA sequence: TGTGCCAGCAGTTTAATGGGACAGGGGACTTCACCCCTCCACTTT.

This sequence joins TRBV27 and TRBJ2-3; no definite D call. CDR1 and CDR2 from the germline V gene are MNHEY and SMNVEV (reference sequence). The V end was cut by 4 bases, the J end by 3 bases, with 8 bases between. The CDR3 is 13 residues long. This chain's CDR3 is CASSSPATDTQYF. The CDR3 bases are TGTGCCAGCAGTTCCCCGGCGACAGATACGCAGTATTTT.

J is TRBJ2-3 and V is TRBV29-1, with D perhaps being TRBD1 or TRBD2 (5 bases each). Germline loops: CDR1 SQVTM, CDR2 ANQGSEA. This CDR3 is 14 amino acids long. Trimming removed 4 bases at V and 1 base at J, with 12 bases between. As DNA, the CDR3 is TGCAGCGTTGCCGGGACCGCCGGCACAGATACGCAGTATTTT. Translation gives CSVAGTAGTDTQYF.

V and J are TRBV23-1 and TRBJ1-5, with 8 bases matching TRBD1. TRBV23-1 is an ORF; its function is uncertain. This CDR3 is 17 amino acids long. With V trimmed by 4 bases and J by 4 bases, 12 bases remained unmatched. As DNA, the CDR3 is TGCGCCAGCAGTCGTACGGACAGGGAAGCGATGAATCAGCCCCAGCATTTT. Its translation is CASSRTDREAMNQPQHF.

The rearrangement joins TRBV5-1 to TRBJ2-1, with D perhaps TRBD1 or TRBD2 (5 bases each). V lost 0 bases and J lost 4, with 20 bases in between. The germline V gene encodes CDR1 SGHRS and CDR2 YFSETQ. This CDR3 is built from 18 residues. This CDR3 reads CASSLVWSYGALYNEQFF. The CDR3 bases are TGCGCCAGCAGCTTGGTTTGGTCGTACGGGGCTCTATACAATGAGCAGTTCTTC.

V and J are TRBV27 and TRBJ2-3, with D uncertain. V shed 3 bases and J shed 0 bases, with 7 bases lying between them. The length of the CDR3 is 14 residues. Germline-derived CDR1 and CDR2 are MNHEY and SMNVEV (reference sequence). DNA of the CDR3: TGTGCCAGCAGTTTTCGAGCTAGCACAGATACGCAGTATTTT. This translates into CASSFRASTDTQYF.

V gene TRBV6-5 combines with J gene TRBJ2-3; D gene ambiguous. The CDR3 is made up of 15 amino acids. The germline V gene encodes CDR1 MNHEY and CDR2 SVGAGI. V was clipped by 4 bases and J by 3 bases, with 14 bases between them. The CDR3 reads CASSSDGFRTDTQYF. CDR3 DNA: TGTGCCAGCAGTTCTGACGGATTTCGGACAGATACGCAGTATTTT.

This chain uses TRBV29-1 with TRBJ2-7; 7 bases map to TRBD1. CDR3 length equals 15 residues. The trim removed 4 bases at V and 2 bases at J, leaving 11 bases unmatched. Germline V gives CDR1 SQVTM, CDR2 ANQGSEA. CDR3 residues: CSVGLVDRRAYEQYF. CDR3 nucleotides: TGCAGCGTTGGGCTTGTGGACAGGCGCGCCTACGAGCAGTACTTC.

The sample holds one count of this clone. The J gene is TRBJ1-2, the V gene TRBV29-1; D not resolved. There are 12 residues in the CDR3. V was shortened by 0 bases and J by 2 bases, with 4 bases between the two germline ends. Germline loops: CDR1 SQVTM, CDR2 ANQGSEA. CDR3 DNA sequence: TGCAGCGTTGAAGACGACAACTATGGCTACACCTTC. Translated: CSVEDDNYGYTF.

This clone was seen once. The J gene is TRBJ1-5, the V gene TRBV30, with 11 bases matching TRBD1. CDR1 GTSNPN and CDR2 SVGIG come from the germline V gene (reference sequence). The CDR3 contains 15 residues. The trim removed 3 bases at V and 5 bases at J, leaving 6 bases unmatched. CDR3 residues: CAWSEGTGGYQPQHF. The CDR3, as DNA: TGTGCCTGGAGCGAAGGGACAGGGGGTTATCAGCCCCAGCATTTT.

V usage is TRBV5-6 and J usage is TRBJ2-1, with D possibly matching TRBD2 (5 bases). Trimming left V 0 bases short and J 3 bases short, with 13 bases between. The CDR3 totals 16 residues. Germline V lookup: CDR1 SGHDT, CDR2 YYEEEE. The CDR3 sequence: CASSLVQPGVYNEQFF. DNA of the CDR3: TGTGCCAGCAGCTTGGTTCAACCCGGGGTCTACAATGAGCAGTTCTTC.

The chain combines TRBV27 with TRBJ2-3, with 7 nucleotides matching TRBD2. CDR3 length equals 13 residues. The junction had 1 base not matched to a gene; V was cut back by 7 bases and J by 0 bases. Germline CDR1 and CDR2: MNHEY and SMNVEV (reference sequence). As DNA, the CDR3 is TGTGCCAGCATGCGGGGGAGCACAGATACGCAGTATTTT. It translates to CASMRGSTDTQYF.

The gene calls are TRBV11-2 and TRBJ2-1; 12 bases are shared with TRBD2. This CDR3 spans 16 amino acids. Unmatched junction bases numbered 6, after V lost 1 base and J lost 8 bases. Germline V lookup: CDR1 SGHAT, CDR2 FQNNGV. CDR3 in amino acids: CASSLASSGGADEQFF. The CDR3 DNA reads as TGTGCCAGCAGCTTAGCCTCTAGCGGGGGGGCGGATGAGCAGTTCTTC. The full variable domain, completed using reference TRBV11-2 and TRBJ2-1, is EAGVAQSPRYKIIEKRQSVAFWCNPISGHATLYWYQQILGQGPKLLIQFQNNGVVDDSQLPKDRFSAERLKGVDSTLKIQPAKLEDSAVYLCASSLASSGGADEQFFGPGTRLTVL.